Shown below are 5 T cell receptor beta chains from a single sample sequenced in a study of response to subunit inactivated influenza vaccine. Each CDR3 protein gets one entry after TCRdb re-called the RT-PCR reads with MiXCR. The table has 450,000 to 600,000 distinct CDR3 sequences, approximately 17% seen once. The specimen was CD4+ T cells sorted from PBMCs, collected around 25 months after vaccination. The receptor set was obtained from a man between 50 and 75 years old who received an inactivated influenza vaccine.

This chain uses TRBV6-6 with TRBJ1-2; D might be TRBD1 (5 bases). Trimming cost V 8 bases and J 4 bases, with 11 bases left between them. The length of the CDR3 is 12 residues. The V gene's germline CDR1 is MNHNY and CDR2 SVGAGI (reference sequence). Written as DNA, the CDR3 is TGTGCCAGCCGGGGGGAGGTCTATGGCTACACCTTC. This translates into CASRGEVYGYTF.

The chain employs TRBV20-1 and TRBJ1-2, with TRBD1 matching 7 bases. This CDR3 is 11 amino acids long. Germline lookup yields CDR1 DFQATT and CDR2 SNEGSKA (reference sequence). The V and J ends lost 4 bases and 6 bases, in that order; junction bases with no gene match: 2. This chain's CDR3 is CSANRGHGYTF. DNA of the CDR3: TGCAGTGCTAACAGGGGCCATGGCTACACCTTC.

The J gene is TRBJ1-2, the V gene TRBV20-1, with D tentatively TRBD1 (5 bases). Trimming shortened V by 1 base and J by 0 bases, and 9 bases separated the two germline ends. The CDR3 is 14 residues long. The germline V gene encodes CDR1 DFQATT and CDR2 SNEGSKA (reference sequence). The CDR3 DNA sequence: TGCAGTGCTAGAGGCAGGGTAGCTAACTATGGCTACACCTTC. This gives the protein CSARGRVANYGYTF.

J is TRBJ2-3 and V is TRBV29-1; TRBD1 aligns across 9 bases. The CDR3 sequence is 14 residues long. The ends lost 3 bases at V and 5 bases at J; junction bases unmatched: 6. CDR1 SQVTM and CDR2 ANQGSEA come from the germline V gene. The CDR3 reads CSVEHRGLGDTQYF. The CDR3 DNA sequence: TGCAGCGTTGAGCACAGGGGGCTGGGAGATACGCAGTATTTT.

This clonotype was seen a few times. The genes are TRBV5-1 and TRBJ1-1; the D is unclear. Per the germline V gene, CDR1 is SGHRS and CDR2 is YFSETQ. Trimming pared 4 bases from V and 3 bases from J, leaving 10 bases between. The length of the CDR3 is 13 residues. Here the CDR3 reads CASSEVGDTEAFF. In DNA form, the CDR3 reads TGCGCCAGCAGCGAAGTCGGGGACACTGAAGCTTTCTTT.